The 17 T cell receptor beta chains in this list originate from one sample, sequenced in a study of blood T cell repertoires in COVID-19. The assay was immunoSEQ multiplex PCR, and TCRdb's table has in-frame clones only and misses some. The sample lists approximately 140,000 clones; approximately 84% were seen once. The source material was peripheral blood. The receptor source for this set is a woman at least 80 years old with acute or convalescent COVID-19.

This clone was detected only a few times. CDR3: CASSLDAGVGYTF. In nucleotides, the CDR3 is TGCGCCAGCAGCTTGGATGCGGGTGTGGGCTACACCTTC. V usage is TRBV5-1 and J usage is TRBJ1-2; D gene ambiguous. The length of the CDR3 is 13 residues. Trimming stripped 0 bases from V and 8 bases from J, with 11 bases between. Germline CDR1 SGHRS, CDR2 YFSETQ. Looking up the rest from reference TRBV5-1 and TRBJ1-2 gives the full variable domain: KAGVTQTPRYLIKTRGQQVTLSCSPISGHRSVSWYQQTPGQGLQFLFEYFSETQRNKGNFPGRFSGRQFSNSRSEMNVSTLELGDSALYLCASSLDAGVGYTFGSGTRLTVV.

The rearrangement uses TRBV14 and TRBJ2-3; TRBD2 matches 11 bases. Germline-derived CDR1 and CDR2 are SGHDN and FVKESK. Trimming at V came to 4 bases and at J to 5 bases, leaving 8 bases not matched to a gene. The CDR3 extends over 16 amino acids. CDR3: CASSLGLADGRDTQYF. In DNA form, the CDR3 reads TGTGCCAGCAGCCTGGGACTAGCGGACGGACGAGATACGCAGTATTTT.

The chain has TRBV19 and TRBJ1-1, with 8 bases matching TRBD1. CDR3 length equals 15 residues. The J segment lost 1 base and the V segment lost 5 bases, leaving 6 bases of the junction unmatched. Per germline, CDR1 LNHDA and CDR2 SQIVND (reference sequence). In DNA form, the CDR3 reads TGTGCCAGTAGTGCAGACAGGGGAACGAACACTGAAGCTTTCTTT. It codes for CASSADRGTNTEAFF.

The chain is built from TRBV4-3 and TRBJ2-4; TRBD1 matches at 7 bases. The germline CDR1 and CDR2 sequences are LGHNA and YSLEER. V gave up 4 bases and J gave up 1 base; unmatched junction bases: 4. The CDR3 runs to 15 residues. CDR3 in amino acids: CASSPTGDAKNIQYF. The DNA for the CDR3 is TGCGCCAGCAGCCCCACAGGGGACGCCAAAAACATTCAGTACTTC.

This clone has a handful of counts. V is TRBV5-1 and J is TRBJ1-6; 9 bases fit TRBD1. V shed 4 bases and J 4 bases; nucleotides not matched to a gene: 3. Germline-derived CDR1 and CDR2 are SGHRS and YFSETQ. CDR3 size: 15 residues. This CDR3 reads CASSEGQGYNSPLHF. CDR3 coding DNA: TGCGCCAGCAGCGAAGGACAGGGGTATAATTCACCCCTCCACTTT.

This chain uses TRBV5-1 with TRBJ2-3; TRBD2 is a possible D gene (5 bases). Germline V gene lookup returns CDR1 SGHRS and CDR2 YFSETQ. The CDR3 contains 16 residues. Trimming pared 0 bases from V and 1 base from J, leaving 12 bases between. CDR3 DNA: TGCGCCAGCAGCTTGGTTCCAGCGGTGGGCACAGATACGCAGTATTTT. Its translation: CASSLVPAVGTDTQYF.

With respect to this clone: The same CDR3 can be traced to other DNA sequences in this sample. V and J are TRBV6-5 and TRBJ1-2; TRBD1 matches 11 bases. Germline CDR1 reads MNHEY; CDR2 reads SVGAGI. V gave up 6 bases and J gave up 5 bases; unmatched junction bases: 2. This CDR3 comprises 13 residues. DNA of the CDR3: TGTGCCAGCAGGGGGACAGGGGGATATGGCTACACCTTC. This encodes CASRGTGGYGYTF.

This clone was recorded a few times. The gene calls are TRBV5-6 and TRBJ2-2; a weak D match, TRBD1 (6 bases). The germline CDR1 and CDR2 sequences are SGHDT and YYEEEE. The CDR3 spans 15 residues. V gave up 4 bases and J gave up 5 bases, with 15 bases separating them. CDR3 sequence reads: CASSKDSRRTGELFF. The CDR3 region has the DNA TGTGCCAGCAGCAAGGACAGCCGAAGGACCGGGGAGCTGTTTTTT.

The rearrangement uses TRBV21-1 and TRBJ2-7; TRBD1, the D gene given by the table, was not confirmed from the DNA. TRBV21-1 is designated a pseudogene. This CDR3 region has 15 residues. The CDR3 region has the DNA TGTGCCAGCTGGAAACCGGGACAGGACTCCTACGAGCAGTACTTC. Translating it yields CASWKPGQDSYEQYF.

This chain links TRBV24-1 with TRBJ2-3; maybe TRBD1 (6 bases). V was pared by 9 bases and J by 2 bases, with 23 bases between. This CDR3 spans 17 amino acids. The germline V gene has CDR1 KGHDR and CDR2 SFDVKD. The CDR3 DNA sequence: TGTGCCACCGCTAAACAGGGTGCGGAATCAATCACAGATACGCAGTATTTT. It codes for CATAKQGAESITDTQYF.

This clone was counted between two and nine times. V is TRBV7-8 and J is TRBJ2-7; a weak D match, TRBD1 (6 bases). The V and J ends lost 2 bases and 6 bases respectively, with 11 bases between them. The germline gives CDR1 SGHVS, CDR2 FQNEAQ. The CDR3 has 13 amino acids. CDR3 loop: CASSLTPGAEQYF. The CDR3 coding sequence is TGTGCCAGCAGCTTAACCCCAGGGGCCGAGCAGTACTTC.

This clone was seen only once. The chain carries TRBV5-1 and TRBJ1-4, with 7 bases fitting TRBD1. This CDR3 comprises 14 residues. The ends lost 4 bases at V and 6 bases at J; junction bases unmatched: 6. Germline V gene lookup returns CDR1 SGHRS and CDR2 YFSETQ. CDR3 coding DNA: TGCGCCAGCAGCAGCACAGGGGCTCATGAAAAACTGTTTTTT. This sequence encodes CASSSTGAHEKLFF.

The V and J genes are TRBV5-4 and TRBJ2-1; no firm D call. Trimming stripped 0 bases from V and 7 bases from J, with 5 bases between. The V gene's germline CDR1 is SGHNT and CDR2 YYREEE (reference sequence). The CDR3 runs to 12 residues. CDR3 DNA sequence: TGTGCCAGCAGCTTGGTAGCTAATGAGCAGTTCTTC. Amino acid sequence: CASSLVANEQFF. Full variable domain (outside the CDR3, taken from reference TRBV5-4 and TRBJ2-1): ETGVTQSPTHLIKTRGQQVTLRCSSQSGHNTVSWYQQALGQGPQFIFQYYREEENGRGNFPPRFSGLQFPNYSSELNVNALELDDSALYLCASSLVANEQFFGPGTRLTVL.

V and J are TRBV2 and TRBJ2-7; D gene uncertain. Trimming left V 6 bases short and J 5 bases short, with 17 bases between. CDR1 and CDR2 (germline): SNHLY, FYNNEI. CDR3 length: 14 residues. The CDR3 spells CASSTDSPPNEQYF. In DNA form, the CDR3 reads TGTGCCAGCAGCACCGACTCCCCTCCCAACGAGCAGTACTTC.

For the CDR3, the DNA is TGTGCCAGCAGTGAAAGGGAGGTTAGTTATTACGAGCAGTACTTC. It yields the protein CASSEREVSYYEQYF. This chain links TRBV6-1 with TRBJ2-7, with a weak D call TRBD2 (6 bases). V dropped 2 bases and J dropped 4 bases, with 15 bases sitting between them. CDR1 is MNHNS, CDR2 SASEGT, per germline. This CDR3 comprises 15 residues.

CDR3 sequence: CASSEARDNLFF. CDR3 nucleotides: TGTGCCAGCAGTGAAGCGAGGGACAACTTGTTTTTT. The chain links TRBV2 to TRBJ1-4; weak D call: TRBD1 (6 bases). Between the trimmed V and J ends, which lost 0 bases and 15 bases, there was a span of 11 bases. In germline, CDR1 is SNHLY, CDR2 FYNNEI. The CDR3 extends over 12 amino acids.

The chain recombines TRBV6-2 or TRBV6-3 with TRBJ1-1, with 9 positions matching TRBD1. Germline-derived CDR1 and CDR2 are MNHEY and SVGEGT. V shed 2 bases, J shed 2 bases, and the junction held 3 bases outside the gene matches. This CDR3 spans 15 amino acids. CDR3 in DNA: TGTGCCAGCAGTTACCGGGGACAGGGAAACACTGAAGCTTTCTTT. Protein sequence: CASSYRGQGNTEAFF.